A selection of T cell receptor beta chains follows, all from one sample in a study of T cell repertoires in cytomegalovirus infection. TCRdb ran MiXCR on the reads and lists one entry per CDR3 protein. Here the sample spans approximately 280,000 distinct CDR3 sequences, 20% to 25% being singletons. For these receptors, no antigen is known. The sequencing used cultured PBMCs, collected from culture after CMV antigen stimulation. The receptors shown here come from a human donor in good health (CMV status not recorded). Some clones in this sample may be carry-over from other donors' samples. CDR3s include the opening cysteine and the closing phenylalanine or tryptophan. Each record gives: D gene, V gene, clone size, J gene, CDR3 protein, CDR3 DNA. A D gene is named only where the DNA matches it firmly. Rows give clone size only sometimes, using once, few, many, or a class for an expanded clone.

D: TRBD1
V: TRBV6-1
size: NA
J: TRBJ2-1
CDR3: CAGRDSAYNEQFF
DNA: TGTGCCGGCCGGGACAGCGCCTACAATGAGCAGTTCTTC

D: TRBD1
V: TRBV3-1
size: NA
J: TRBJ1-1
CDR3: CASSQADRGTFF
DNA: TGTGCCAGCAGCCAAGCGGACAGGGGAACTTTCTTT

D: TRBD1
V: TRBV19
size: NA
J: TRBJ1-1
CDR3: CASSTDRGGTEAFF
DNA: TGTGCCAGTAGCACCGACAGGGGGGGGACTGAAGCTTTCTTT

D: NA
V: TRBV9
size: few
J: TRBJ1-2
CDR3: CASSARDYNYGYTF
DNA: TGTGCCAGCAGCGCCAGGGATTATAACTATGGCTACACCTTC

D: TRBD1
V: TRBV7-2
size: many
J: TRBJ1-5
CDR3: CASSSGQGATYSNQPQHF
DNA: TGTGCCAGCAGCTCAGGACAGGGGGCGACTTATAGCAATCAGCCCCAGCATTTT

D: NA
V: TRBV11-2
size: NA
J: TRBJ1-1
CDR3: CASSLTPTNTEAFF
DNA: TGTGCCAGCAGCTTAACCCCTACGAACACTGAAGCTTTCTTT

D: TRBD2
V: TRBV19
size: NA
J: TRBJ2-1
CDR3: CATMGLAGVDEQFF
DNA: TGTGCCACGATGGGACTAGCGGGAGTAGATGAGCAGTTCTTC

D: NA
V: TRBV7-8
size: many
J: TRBJ2-3
CDR3: CASSLLPQRARGITDTQYF
DNA: TGTGCCAGCAGCCTACTTCCACAGCGGGCTCGAGGGATTACAGATACGCAGTATTTT

D: TRBD2
V: TRBV7-2
size: NA
J: TRBJ2-3
CDR3: CASSLIEWGGTDTQYF
DNA: TGTGCCAGCAGCCTCATCGAGTGGGGGGGGACAGATACGCAGTATTTT

D: TRBD2
V: TRBV7-9
size: many
J: TRBJ2-1
CDR3: CASSLALASGYNEQFF
DNA: TGTGCCAGCAGCTTAGCGCTGGCTAGCGGATACAATGAGCAGTTCTTC

D: NA
V: TRBV28
size: NA
J: TRBJ2-1
CDR3: CASTKEQGEQFF
DNA: TGTGCCAGCACGAAGGAGCAGGGTGAGCAGTTCTTC

D: NA
V: TRBV7-9
size: many
J: TRBJ2-7
CDR3: CASSYPLGEQYF
DNA: TGTGCCAGCAGCTACCCCCTGGGGGAGCAGTACTTC

D: TRBD2
V: TRBV7-2
size: NA
J: TRBJ2-3
CDR3: CASSFRTSGRAGDTQYF
DNA: TGTGCCAGCAGCTTCCGGACTAGCGGGAGGGCTGGAGATACGCAGTATTTT

D: NA
V: TRBV20-1
size: few
J: TRBJ2-5
CDR3: CSARDRGSIETQYF
DNA: TGCAGTGCTAGAGATCGTGGATCGATTGAGACCCAGTACTTC

D: NA
V: TRBV2
size: NA
J: TRBJ2-3
CDR3: CASSRAPRDTQYF
DNA: TGTGCCAGCAGCAGGGCACCAAGAGATACGCAGTATTTT